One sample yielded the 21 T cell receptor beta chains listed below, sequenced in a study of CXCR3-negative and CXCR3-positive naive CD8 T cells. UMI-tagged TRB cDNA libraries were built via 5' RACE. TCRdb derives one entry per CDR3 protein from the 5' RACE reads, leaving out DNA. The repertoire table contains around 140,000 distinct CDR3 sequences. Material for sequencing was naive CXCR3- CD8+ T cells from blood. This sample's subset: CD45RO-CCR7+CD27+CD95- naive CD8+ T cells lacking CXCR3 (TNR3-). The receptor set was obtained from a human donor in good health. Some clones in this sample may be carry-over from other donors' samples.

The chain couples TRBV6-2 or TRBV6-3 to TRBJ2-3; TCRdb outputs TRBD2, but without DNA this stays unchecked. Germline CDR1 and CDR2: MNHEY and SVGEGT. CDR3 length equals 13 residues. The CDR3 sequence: CATKWRGTDTQYF.

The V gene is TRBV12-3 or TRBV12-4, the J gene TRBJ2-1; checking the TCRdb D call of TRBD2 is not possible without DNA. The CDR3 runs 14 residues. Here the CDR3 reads CASSLAGGSIEQFF.

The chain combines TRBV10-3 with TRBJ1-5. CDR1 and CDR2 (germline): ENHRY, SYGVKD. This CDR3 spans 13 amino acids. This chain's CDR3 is CAIAKGSNQPQHF.

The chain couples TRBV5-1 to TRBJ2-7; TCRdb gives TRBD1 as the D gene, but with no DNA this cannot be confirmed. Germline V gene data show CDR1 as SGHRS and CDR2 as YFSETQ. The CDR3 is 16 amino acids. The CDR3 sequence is CASSPIGVSPGYEQYF.

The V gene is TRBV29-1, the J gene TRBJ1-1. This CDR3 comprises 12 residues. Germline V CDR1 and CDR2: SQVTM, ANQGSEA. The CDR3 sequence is CSVVGQNTEAFF.

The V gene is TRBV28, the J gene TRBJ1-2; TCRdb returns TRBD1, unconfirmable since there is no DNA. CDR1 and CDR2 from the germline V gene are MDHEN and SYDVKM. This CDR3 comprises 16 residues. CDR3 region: CASSLRGWTGNYGYTF.

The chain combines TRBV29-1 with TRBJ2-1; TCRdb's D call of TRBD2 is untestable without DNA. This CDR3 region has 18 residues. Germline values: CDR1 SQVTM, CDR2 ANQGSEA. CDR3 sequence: CSVAPNPSGTSGYNEQFF.

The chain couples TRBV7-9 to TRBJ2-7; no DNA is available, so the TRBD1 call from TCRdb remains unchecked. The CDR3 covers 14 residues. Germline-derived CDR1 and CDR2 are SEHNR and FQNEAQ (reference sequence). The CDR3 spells CASSLGGQSYEQYF.

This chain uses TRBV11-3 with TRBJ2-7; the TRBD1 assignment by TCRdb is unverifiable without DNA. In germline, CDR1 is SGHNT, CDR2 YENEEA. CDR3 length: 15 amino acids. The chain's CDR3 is CASSPGQGFSYEQYF.

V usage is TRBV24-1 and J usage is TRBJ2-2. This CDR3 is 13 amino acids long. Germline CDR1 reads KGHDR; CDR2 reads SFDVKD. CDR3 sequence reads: CATSDLGTGELFF.

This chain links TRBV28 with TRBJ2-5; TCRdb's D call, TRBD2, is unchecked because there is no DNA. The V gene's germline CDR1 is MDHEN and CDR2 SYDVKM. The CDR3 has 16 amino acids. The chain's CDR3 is CASRRGLAGALETQYF.

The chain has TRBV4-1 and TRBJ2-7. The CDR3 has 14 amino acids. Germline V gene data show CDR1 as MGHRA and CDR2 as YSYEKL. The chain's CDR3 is CASSQSAASHEQYF.

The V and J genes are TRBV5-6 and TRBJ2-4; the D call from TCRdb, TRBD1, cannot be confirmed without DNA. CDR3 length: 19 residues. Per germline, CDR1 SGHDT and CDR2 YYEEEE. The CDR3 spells CASSRPSIREDRVSNIQYF.

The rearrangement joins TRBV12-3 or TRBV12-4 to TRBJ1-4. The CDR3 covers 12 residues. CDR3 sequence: CASTARGEKLFF.

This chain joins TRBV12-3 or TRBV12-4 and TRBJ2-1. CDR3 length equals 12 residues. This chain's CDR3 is CASSLIIDEQFF.

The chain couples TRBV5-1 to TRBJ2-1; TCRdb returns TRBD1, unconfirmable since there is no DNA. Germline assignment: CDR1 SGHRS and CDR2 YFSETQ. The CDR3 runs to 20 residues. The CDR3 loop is CASSLPLGDTRGVLVDEQFF.

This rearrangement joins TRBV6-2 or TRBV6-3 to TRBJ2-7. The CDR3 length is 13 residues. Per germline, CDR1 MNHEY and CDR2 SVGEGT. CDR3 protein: CASSYDRGYEQYF.

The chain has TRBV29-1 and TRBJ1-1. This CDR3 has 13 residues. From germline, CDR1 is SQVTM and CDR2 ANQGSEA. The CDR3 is CSVDEGRNTEAFF.

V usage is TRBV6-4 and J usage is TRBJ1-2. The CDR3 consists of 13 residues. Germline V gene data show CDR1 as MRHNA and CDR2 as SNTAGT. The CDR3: CASSDRNRAGYTF.

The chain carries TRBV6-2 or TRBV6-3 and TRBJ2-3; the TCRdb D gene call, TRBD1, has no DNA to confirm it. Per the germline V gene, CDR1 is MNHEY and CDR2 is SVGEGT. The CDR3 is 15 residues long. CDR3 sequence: CASSPGTAATDTQYF.

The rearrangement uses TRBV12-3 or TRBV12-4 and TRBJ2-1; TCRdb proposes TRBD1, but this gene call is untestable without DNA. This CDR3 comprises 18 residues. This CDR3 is CASAPAAGGFSSYNEQFF.